This entry describes one TCR beta chain. Antigen: not known. TCRdb processed the reads anew with MiXCR; each CDR3 protein has one entry. The data show around 740,000 distinct CDR3 sequences, about a third seen once. The sample comes from a study of T cell repertoires in cytomegalovirus infection. Study context: Both a matching HLA type and CMV infection were indicated by public TCR beta signatures. Notes on the study in general: CMV-specific HLA-C-restricted TCR beta clonotypes dominated the ex vivo response.

The sample comprised PBMCs. This clonotype was obtained from a human donor in good health (CMV status not recorded). Some clones in this sample may be carry-over from other donors' samples.

The CDR3 region has the DNA TGTGCCAGCTCATTCCAAGAACTACAGGGGGCTCGCAATCAGCCCCAGCATTTT. The encoded protein is CASSFQELQGARNQPQHF. V gene TRBV18 combines with J gene TRBJ1-5; 9 nucleotides match TRBD1. CDR3 size: 18 residues. Germline V gene sequence: CDR1 KGHSH, CDR2 LQKENI. V gave up 5 bases and J gave up 2 bases; unmatched junction bases: 13.